This TCR beta chain came from a study of identical twins. A universal primer site was incorporated via template switching, and the cDNA contained unique molecular identifiers. From the 5' RACE reads, TCRdb called clonotypes with MiXCR, one entry per CDR3 protein. The repertoire consists of 1.5 million to 2 million distinct CDR3 sequences, with about 30% occurring once and the leading ten covering roughly 0.3%. The germline gives CDR1 DFQATT, CDR2 SNEGSKA (reference sequence). This CDR3 has 12 amino acids. The V gene end was trimmed by 6 bases and the J gene end by 10 bases; junction bases not matched to a gene: 7.

The TCR originated in a newborn girl in good health. V is TRBV20-1 and J is TRBJ2-1; 9 bases are shared with TRBD2. The sequenced material came from cord blood. The CDR3 coding sequence is TGCAGTGCCCCGCCAACTAGCGGGGAGCAGTTCTTC. Translated: CSAPPTSGEQFF.